This T cell receptor (beta chain) stems from a study of T cell responses to AZD1222 COVID-19 vaccine. Study outcomes and limitations: White British donors predominated, females outnumbered males, and clonal diversity was possibly underestimated. Reportedly, nearly half of unique spike TCRs recognized epitopes outside B.1.351/B.1.1.7 mutations. An increase in Spike-specific TCR breadth and depth was observed after two AZD1222 doses.

Notes on this clone: Its target is not known.

The data were produced by immunoSEQ multiplex PCR, yet TCRdb's version contains in-frame clones alone and is incomplete. Of 110,000 to 150,000 clones listed, more than 85% were seen once; the top ten hold around 12%. Germline V gives CDR1 GTSNPN, CDR2 SVGIG (reference sequence). CDR3 length: 12 amino acids. V was clipped by 3 bases and J by 9 bases, with 15 bases between them. The sequenced sample was peripheral blood, obtained after recovery from COVID-19. The V call is TRBV30, the J call TRBJ2-7; D is perhaps TRBD2 (5 bases). This TCR was sampled from an adult who had recovered from COVID-19. Here the CDR3 DNA reads TGTGCCTGGAGAACCCCAAAAAGCGGGCAGTACTTC. Its translation: CAWRTPKSGQYF.